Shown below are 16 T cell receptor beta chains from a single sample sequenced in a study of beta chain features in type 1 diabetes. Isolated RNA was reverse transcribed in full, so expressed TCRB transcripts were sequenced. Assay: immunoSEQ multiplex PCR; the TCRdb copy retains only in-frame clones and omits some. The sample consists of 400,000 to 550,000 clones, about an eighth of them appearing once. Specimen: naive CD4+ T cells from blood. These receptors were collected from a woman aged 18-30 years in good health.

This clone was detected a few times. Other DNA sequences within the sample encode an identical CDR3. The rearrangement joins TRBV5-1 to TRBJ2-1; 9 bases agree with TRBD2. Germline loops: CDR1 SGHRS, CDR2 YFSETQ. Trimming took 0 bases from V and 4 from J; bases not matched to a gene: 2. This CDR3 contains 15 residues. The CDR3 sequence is CASSLVTSGYNEQFF. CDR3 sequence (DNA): TGCGCCAGCAGCTTGGTGACTAGCGGTTACAATGAGCAGTTCTTC.

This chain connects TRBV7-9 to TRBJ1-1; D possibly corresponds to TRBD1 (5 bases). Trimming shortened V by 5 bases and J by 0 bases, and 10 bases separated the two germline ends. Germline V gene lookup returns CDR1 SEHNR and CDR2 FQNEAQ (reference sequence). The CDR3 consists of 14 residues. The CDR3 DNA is TGTGCCAGCAGCCAGGGACCAATGAACACTGAAGCTTTCTTT. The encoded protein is CASSQGPMNTEAFF. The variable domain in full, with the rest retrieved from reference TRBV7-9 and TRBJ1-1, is DTGVSQNPRHKITKRGQNVTFRCDPISEHNRLYWYRQTLGQGPEFLTYFQNEAQLEKSRLLSDRFSAERPKGSFSTLEIQRTEQGDSAMYLCASSQGPMNTEAFFGQGTRLTVV.

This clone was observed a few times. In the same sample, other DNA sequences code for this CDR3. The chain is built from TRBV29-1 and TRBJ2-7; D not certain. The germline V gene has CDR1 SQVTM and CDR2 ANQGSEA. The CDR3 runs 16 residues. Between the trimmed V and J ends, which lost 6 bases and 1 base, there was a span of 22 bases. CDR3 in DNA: TGCAGCGTGCTATCACCCGCGGTAAGGGTTTCCTACGAGCAGTACTTC. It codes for CSVLSPAVRVSYEQYF.

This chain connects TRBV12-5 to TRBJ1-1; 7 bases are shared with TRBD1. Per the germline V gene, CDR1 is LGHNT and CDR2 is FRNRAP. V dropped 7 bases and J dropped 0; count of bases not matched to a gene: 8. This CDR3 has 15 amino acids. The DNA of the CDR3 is TGTGCTAGTGCACAGGGACAGACCATGAACACTGAAGCTTTCTTT. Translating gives CASAQGQTMNTEAFF. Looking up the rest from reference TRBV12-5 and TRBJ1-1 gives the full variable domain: DARVTQTPRHKVTEMGQEVTMRCQPILGHNTVFWYRQTMMQGLELLAYFRNRAPLDDSGMPKDRFSAEMPDATLATLKIQPSEPRDSAVYFCASAQGQTMNTEAFFGQGTRLTVV.

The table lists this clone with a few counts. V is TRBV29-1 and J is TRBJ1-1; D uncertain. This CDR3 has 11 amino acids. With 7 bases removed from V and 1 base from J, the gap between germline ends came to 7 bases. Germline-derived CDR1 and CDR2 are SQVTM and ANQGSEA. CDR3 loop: CSESGNTEAFF. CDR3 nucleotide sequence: TGCAGCGAGTCCGGGAACACTGAAGCTTTCTTT. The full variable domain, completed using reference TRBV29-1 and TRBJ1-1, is SAVISQKPSRDICQRGTSLTIQCQVDSQVTMMFWYRQQPGQSLTLIATANQGSEATYESGFVIDKFPISRPNLTFSTLTVSNMSPEDSSIYLCSESGNTEAFFGQGTRLTVV.

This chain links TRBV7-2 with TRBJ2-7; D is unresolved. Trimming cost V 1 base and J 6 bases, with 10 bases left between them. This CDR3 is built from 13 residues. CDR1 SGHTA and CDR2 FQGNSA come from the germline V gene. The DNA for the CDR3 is TGTGCCAGCAGCTTAGGGCCCATGGCCGAGCAGTACTTC. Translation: CASSLGPMAEQYF.

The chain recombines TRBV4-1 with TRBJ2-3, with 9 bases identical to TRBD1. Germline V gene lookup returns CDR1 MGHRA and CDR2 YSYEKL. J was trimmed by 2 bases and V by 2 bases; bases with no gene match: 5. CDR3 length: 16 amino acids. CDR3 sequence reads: CASSQWGQGPTDTQYF. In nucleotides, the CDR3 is TGCGCCAGCAGCCAATGGGGACAGGGCCCCACAGATACGCAGTATTTT.

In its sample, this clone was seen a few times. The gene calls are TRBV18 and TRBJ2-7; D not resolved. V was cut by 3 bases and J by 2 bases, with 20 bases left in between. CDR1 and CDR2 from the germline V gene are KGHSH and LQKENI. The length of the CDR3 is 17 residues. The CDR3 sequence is CASSPFGLRDSTYEQYV. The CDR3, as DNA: TGTGCCAGCTCACCGTTTGGTCTAAGAGATTCCACCTACGAGCAGTACGTC.

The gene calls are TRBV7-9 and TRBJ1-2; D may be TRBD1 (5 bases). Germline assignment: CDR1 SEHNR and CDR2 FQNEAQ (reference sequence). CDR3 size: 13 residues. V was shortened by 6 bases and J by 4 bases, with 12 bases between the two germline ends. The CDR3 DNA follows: TGTGCCAGCAGAAATACAGGCGCCTATGGCTACACCTTC. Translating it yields CASRNTGAYGYTF.

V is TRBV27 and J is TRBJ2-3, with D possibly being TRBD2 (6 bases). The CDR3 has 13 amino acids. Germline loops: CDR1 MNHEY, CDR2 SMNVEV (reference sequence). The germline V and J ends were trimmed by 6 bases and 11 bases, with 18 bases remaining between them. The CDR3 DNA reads TGTGCCAGCAGGGAGGGGACTTCCCTTAGGCAGTATTTT. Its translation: CASREGTSLRQYF.

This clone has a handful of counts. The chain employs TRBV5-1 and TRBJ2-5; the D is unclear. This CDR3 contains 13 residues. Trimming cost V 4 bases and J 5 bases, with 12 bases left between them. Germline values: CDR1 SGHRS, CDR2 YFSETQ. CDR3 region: CASSLTVGETQYF. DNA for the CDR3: TGCGCCAGCAGCCTAACGGTAGGCGAGACCCAGTACTTC. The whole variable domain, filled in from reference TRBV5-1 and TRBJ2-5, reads KAGVTQTPRYLIKTRGQQVTLSCSPISGHRSVSWYQQTPGQGLQFLFEYFSETQRNKGNFPGRFSGRQFSNSRSEMNVSTLELGDSALYLCASSLTVGETQYFGPGTRLLVL.

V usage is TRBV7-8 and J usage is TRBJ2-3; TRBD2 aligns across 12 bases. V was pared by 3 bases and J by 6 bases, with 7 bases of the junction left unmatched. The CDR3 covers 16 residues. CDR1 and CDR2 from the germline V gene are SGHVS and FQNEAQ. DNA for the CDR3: TGTGCCAGCAGCTTTTCTAGCGGGGGGGTCAGCGATACGCAGTATTTT. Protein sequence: CASSFSSGGVSDTQYF.

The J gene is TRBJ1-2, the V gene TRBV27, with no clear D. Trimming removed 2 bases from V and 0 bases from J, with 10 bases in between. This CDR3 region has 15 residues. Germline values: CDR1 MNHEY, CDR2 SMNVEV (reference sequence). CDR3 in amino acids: CASSLRGATNYGYTF. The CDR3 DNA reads TGTGCCAGCAGTTTACGCGGAGCCACTAACTATGGCTACACCTTC.

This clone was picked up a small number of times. Here the CDR3 DNA reads TGTGCCAGCAAAAACAGGGGGTTATCCTACGAGCAGTACGTC. Translating it yields CASKNRGLSYEQYV. The chain recombines TRBV28 with TRBJ2-7, with 8 bases identical to TRBD1. Unmatched junction bases numbered 6, after V lost 7 bases and J lost 1 base. This CDR3 has 14 amino acids. Germline V CDR1 and CDR2: MDHEN, SYDVKM.

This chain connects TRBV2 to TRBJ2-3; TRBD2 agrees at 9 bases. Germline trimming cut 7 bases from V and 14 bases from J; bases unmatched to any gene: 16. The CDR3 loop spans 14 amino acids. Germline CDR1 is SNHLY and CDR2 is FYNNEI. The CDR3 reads CASNEGRASGDGYF. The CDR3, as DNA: TGTGCCAGCAACGAGGGTAGGGCTAGCGGGGATGGGTATTTT.

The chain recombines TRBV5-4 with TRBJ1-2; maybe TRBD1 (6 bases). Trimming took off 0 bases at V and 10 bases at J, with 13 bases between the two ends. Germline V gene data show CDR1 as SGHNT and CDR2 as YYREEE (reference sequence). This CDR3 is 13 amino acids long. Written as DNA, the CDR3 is TGTGCCAGCAGCTTGGCTACAGGGCGTGCCTACACCTTC. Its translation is CASSLATGRAYTF.